A selection of T cell receptor beta chains follows, all from one sample in a study of blood T cell repertoires in COVID-19. Clones were read by immunoSEQ multiplex PCR, and TCRdb kept only the in-frame ones, dropping some. The repertoire has under 300,000 clones, roughly 90% of them found once; the top ten carry 2% to 2.5%. The sequenced material came from peripheral blood. Source of these receptors: a woman aged 40 to 50 who had recovered from COVID-19. CDR3s include the opening cysteine and the closing phenylalanine or tryptophan. The D gene is left open where the match is weak. Size is omitted from some rows. Given values are once, few, many or a class for expanded clones.

j_call	d_call	cdr3_length	v_call	clone_size	cdr3_nt	cdr3_aa
TRBJ2-7	.	14	TRBV28	.	TGTGCCAGCACGGAGATTAGTCCCTCCTACGAGCAGTACTTC	CASTEISPSYEQYF
TRBJ2-4	TRBD2	13	TRBV9	.	TGTGCCAGCAGCGTCACGGGAGGGAACATTCAGTACTTC	CASSVTGGNIQYF
TRBJ1-2	.	12	TRBV12-3/TRBV12-4	once	TGTGCCAGCAGTTTGGGGGGGAATGGCTACACCTTC	CASSLGGNGYTF
TRBJ1-5	.	13	TRBV6-5	.	TGTGCCAGCGGGAGTAATAGCAATCAGCCCCAGCATTTT	CASGSNSNQPQHF
TRBJ1-2	TRBD1	12	TRBV11-1	.	TGTGCCAGCAGCGCAACAGGGGGGGACTACACCTTC	CASSATGGDYTF
TRBJ2-7	.	18	TRBV6-1	.	TGTGCCAGCAGTGAAGCGCTAGGGGCGATGTTCCTATCCTACGAGCAGTACTTC	CASSEALGAMFLSYEQYF
TRBJ1-1	.	11	TRBV30	.	TGTGCCTGGGACTCAGGGGCCCAAGCTTTCTTT	CAWDSGAQAFF
TRBJ1-3	.	18	TRBV25-1	.	TGTGCCAGCAGTGAGCTGTCCACAGGGAGAATCTCTGGAAACACCATATATTTT	CASSELSTGRISGNTIYF
TRBJ2-7	TRBD1	14	TRBV28	.	TGTGCCAGCAGTATTAGGGGACAGACCTACGAGCAGTACTTC	CASSIRGQTYEQYF
TRBJ2-7	.	15	TRBV7-6	.	TGTGCCAGCAGCCTAGGTCTAGTAGCTAGCGACGAGCAGTACTTC	CASSLGLVASDEQYF
TRBJ1-4	.	14	TRBV6-6	.	TGTGCCAGCAGTCTAGCAGGGTTGCGTGAAAAACTGTTTTTT	CASSLAGLREKLFF
TRBJ1-2	.	16	TRBV30	.	TGTGCCTGGAGCCCTCTGGGGCAGCCTGGTTCCTATGGCTACACCTTC	CAWSPLGQPGSYGYTF
TRBJ2-7	.	14	TRBV10-3	.	TGTGCCATCAGTGGTCGGGAGCGCTCCTACGAGCAGTACTTC	CAISGRERSYEQYF
TRBJ2-2	TRBD1	15	TRBV7-7	.	TGTGCTAGCAGCTTGGGAGACAGGGGGACCGGGGAGCTGTTTTTT	CASSLGDRGTGELFF
TRBJ1-2	.	14	TRBV28	.	TGTGCCAGCAGGCCCGGACAGTCCCCCTATGGCTACACCTTC	CASRPGQSPYGYTF
TRBJ2-7	TRBD2	15	TRBV20-1	few	TGCAGTGCTAGTTGGCGGGGGGGTTCGACCTACGAGCAGTACTTC	CSASWRGGSTYEQYF
TRBJ1-5	.	15	TRBV30	.	TGTGCCTGGAGTGCTGGGGGGAATCGCAATCAGCCCCAGCATTTT	CAWSAGGNRNQPQHF
TRBJ1-2	TRBD1	13	TRBV6-5	.	TGTGCCAGCGGCACCCGACAGGGAGGCGGCTACACCTTC	CASGTRQGGGYTF
TRBJ2-5	.	15	TRBV27	.	TGTGCCAGCAGTTTAGGAGGGGGGGCCCGGGAGACCCAGTACTTC	CASSLGGGARETQYF
TRBJ2-1	.	14	TRBV4-3	.	TGCGCCAGCAGCCAAAGAATGGGCCGAAATGAGCAGTTCTTC	CASSQRMGRNEQFF
TRBJ2-1	TRBD2	15	TRBV5-1	.	TGCGCCAGCAGCACACTAGCGGGAGGGCCCTATGAGCAGTTCTTC	CASSTLAGGPYEQFF
TRBJ1-5	TRBD1	14	TRBV6-2/TRBV6-3	.	TGTGCCAGCAGTTACAGGGGGCTCAGTCAGCCCCAGCATTTT	CASSYRGLSQPQHF
TRBJ1-1	.	18	TRBV4-2	.	TGTGCCAGCAGCCCGTCAAACCCCTTGACAGTATTGAACACTGAAGCTTTCTTT	CASSPSNPLTVLNTEAFF
TRBJ1-2	TRBD1	13	TRBV24-1	.	TGTGCCACAGCCCACAGGGGTGGCTATGGCTACACCTTC	CATAHRGGYGYTF
TRBJ2-1	.	13	TRBV6-6	.	TGTGCCAGCAGTTCCACTAATCGACTAGTACAGTTCTTC	CASSSTNRLVQFF
TRBJ2-3	TRBD1	17	TRBV15	.	TGTGCCACCAGCAGAGAGGAGACAGGGGCGGGTTTTGATACGCAGTATTTT	CATSREETGAGFDTQYF
TRBJ2-7	TRBD1	14	TRBV27	.	TGTGCCAGCAGTATGACAGGGGGACCCTACGAGCAGTACTTC	CASSMTGGPYEQYF
TRBJ2-7	.	16	TRBV5-4	.	TGTGCCAGCAGCTTGGGGGGGCAGGCCCGGGCCTACGAGCAGTACTTC	CASSLGGQARAYEQYF